Here is one TCR beta chain with its context. Its specificity is unknown. CDR1 is DFQATT, CDR2 SNEGSKA, per germline (reference sequence). V was pared by 6 bases and J by 4 bases, with 15 bases of the junction left unmatched. The CDR3 is 18 amino acids. These data belong to a study of blood T cells in healthy people across ages. Extractions gave at least 5 micrograms of total RNA per sample. Next came a second PCR, run for 7 to 11 cycles, which used a sample-barcoded 5' primer along with a J-beta primer mix. One entry per CDR3 protein results from TCRdb running MiXCR on the 5' RACE reads. The table includes some 780,000 distinct CDR3 sequences, approximately 60% detected once. Study-level results: Any changes in expanded clonotypes were possibly confounded, as donor CMV status remained unknown. Diversity figures derived from one million T cells were judged to underestimate the true value. Significant beta diversity loss was already apparent by age approximately 38, declining roughly linearly.

Sequencing input: blood. This receptor was obtained from a man aged 40-49 years in good health. The chain joins TRBV20-1 to TRBJ2-3; the match to TRBD2 covers 14 bases. CDR3 residues: CSAEGQGVTSGGADTQYF. The CDR3 nucleotides read TGCAGTGCGGAAGGACAGGGAGTGACTAGCGGGGGGGCAGATACGCAGTATTTT.